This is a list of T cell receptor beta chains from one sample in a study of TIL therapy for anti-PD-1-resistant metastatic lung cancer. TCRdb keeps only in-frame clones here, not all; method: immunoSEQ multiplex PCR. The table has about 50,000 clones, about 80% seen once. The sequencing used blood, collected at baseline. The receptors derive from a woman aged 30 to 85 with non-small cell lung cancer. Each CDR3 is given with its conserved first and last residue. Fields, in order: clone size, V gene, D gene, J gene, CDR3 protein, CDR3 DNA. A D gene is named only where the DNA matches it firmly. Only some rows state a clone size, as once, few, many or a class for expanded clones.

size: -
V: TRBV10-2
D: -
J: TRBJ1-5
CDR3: CASPNSNQPQHF
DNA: TGCGCCAGCCCTAATAGCAATCAGCCCCAGCATTTT

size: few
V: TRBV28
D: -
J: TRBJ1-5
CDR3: CASSLSVQPQHF
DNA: TGTGCCAGCAGTTTGTCGGTTCAGCCCCAGCATTTT

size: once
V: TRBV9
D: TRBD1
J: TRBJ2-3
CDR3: CASSVGLGTGTDTQYF
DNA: TGTGCCAGCAGCGTAGGTCTAGGGACAGGGACAGATACGCAGTATTTT

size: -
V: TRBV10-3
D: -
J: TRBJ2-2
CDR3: CATDDGPNTGELFF
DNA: TGTGCCACCGACGACGGCCCAAACACCGGGGAGCTGTTTTTT

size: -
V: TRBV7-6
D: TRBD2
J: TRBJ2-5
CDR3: CASSLRQSTSGTQETQYF
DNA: TGTGCCAGCAGCTTACGACAATCGACTAGCGGGACTCAAGAGACCCAGTACTTC

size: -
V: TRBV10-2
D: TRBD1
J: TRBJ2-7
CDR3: CASSSGQGAGEQYF
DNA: TGCGCCAGCAGTTCAGGACAGGGGGCTGGGGAGCAGTACTTC

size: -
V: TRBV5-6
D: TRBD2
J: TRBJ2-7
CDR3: CASGGAGGEQYF
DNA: TGTGCCAGCGGGGGAGCGGGAGGCGAGCAGTACTTC

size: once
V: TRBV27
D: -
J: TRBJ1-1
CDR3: CASSLGGGPTVGAFF
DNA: TGTGCCAGCAGTTTGGGGGGCGGACCGACGGTAGGAGCTTTCTTT

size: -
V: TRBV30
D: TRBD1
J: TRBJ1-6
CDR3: CAWKLRGQGNSPLHF
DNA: TGTGCCTGGAAACTTAGGGGACAGGGTAATTCACCCCTCCACTTT

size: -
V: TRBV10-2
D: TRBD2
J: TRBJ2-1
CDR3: CASSELAGVNEQFF
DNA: TGCGCCAGCAGTGAGCTAGCGGGGGTCAATGAGCAGTTCTTC

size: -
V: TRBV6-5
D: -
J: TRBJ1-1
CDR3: CASSYEWATEAFF
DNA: TGTGCCAGCAGTTACGAGTGGGCAACTGAAGCTTTCTTT

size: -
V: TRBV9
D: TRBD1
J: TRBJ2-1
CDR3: CASSSGQGLESLANEQFF
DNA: TGTGCCAGCAGCTCCGGACAGGGCCTGGAGTCACTGGCTAATGAGCAGTTCTTC

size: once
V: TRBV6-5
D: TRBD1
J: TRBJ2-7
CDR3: CASSRRDSFYEQYF
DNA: TGTGCCAGCAGTCGCCGGGACAGCTTCTACGAGCAGTACTTC

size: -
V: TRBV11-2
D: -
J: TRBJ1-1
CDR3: CASSLDRLDTEAFF
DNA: TGTGCCAGCAGCTTAGATCGGCTTGACACTGAAGCTTTCTTT

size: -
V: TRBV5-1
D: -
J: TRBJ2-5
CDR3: CASSWGRRTQETQYF
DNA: TGCGCCAGCAGCTGGGGGAGACGGACCCAAGAGACCCAGTACTTC

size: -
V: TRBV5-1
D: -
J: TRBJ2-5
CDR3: CASSLAGVVSSSETQYF
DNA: TGCGCCAGCAGCTTGGCCGGGGTAGTCTCTTCTTCGGAGACCCAGTACTTC

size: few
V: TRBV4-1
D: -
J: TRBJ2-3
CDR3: CASSQDRMLSDTQYF
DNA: TGCGCCAGCAGCCAAGATAGAATGCTGTCAGATACGCAGTATTTT

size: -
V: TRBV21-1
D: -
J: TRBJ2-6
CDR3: CASSKETGKSGSGANVLTF
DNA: TGTGCCAGCAGCAAAGAAACGGGCAAATCGGGCTCTGGGGCCAACGTCCTGACTTTC

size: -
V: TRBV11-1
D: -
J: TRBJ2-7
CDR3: CASSPDWIIRGQYF
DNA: TGTGCCAGCAGCCCAGATTGGATCATACGTGGGCAGTACTTC

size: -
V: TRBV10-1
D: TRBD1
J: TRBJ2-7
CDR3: CASSETQGVDEQYF
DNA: TGCGCCAGCAGTGAGACACAGGGGGTCGACGAGCAGTACTTC

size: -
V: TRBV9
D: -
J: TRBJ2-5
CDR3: CASSPRRWGETQYF
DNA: TGTGCCAGCAGCCCCCGGAGATGGGGCGAGACCCAGTACTTC

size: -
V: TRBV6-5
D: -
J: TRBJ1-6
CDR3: CASSYSVYRANSPLHF
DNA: TGTGCCAGCAGTTACTCCGTGTACAGGGCGAATTCACCCCTCCACTTT

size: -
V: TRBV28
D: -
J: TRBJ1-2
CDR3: CASLKADGSNYGYTF
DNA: TGTGCCAGCCTCAAAGCGGACGGATCTAACTATGGCTACACCTTC

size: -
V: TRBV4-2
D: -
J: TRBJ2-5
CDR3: CASSQGVPGAQYF
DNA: TGTGCCAGCAGCCAAGGGGTGCCTGGGGCCCAGTACTTC

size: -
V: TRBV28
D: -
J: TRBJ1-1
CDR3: CASSFGGQIEAFF
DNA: TGTGCCAGCAGTTTCGGTGGGCAGATCGAAGCTTTCTTT

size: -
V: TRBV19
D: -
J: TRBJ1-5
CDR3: CASSIGQYSNQPQHF
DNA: TGTGCCAGTAGTATCGGACAGTATAGCAATCAGCCCCAGCATTTT

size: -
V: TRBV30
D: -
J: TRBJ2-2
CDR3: CAWRNPSLTNTGELFF
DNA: TGTGCCTGGAGAAATCCCTCGCTAACGAACACCGGGGAGCTGTTTTTT

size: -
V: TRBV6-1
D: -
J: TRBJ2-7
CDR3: CASREELRGQYF
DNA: TGTGCCAGCAGGGAGGAACTACGAGGACAGTACTTC

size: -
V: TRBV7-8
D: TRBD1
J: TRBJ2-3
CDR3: CASSFSRTGLGTDTQYF
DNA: TGTGCCAGCAGCTTTTCTAGGACAGGGTTGGGGACAGATACGCAGTATTTT

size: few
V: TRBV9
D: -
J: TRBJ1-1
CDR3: CASSESGQQGTEAFF
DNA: TGTGCCAGCAGCGAATCAGGACAACAGGGCACTGAAGCTTTCTTT

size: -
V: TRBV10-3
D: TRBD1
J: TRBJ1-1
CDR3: CAISESRGRGTEAFF
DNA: TGTGCCATCAGTGAGTCCAGGGGGCGAGGCACTGAAGCTTTCTTT

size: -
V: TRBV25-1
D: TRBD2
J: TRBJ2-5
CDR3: CASDGGAPTQYF
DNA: TGTGCCAGCGACGGGGGGGCGCCGACCCAGTACTTC

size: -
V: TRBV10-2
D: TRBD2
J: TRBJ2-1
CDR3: CASNGMGSGMSGSYNEQFF
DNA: TGCGCCAGCAATGGGATGGGTAGCGGGATGTCTGGGTCCTACAATGAGCAGTTCTTC

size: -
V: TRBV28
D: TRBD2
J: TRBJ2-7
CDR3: CASSPPRRSGRYEQYF
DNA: TGTGCCAGCAGTCCCCCCCGGCGTAGCGGGAGATACGAGCAGTACTTC

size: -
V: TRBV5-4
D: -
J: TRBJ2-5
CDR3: CASSLDTSQETQYF
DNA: TGTGCCAGCAGCTTGGACACTAGCCAAGAGACCCAGTACTTC

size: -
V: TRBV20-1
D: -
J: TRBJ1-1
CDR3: CSLIRTEAFF
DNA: TGCAGTCTGATTCGCACTGAAGCTTTCTTT

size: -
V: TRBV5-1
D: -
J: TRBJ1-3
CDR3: CASRNPMSSGNTIYF
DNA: TGCGCCAGCAGGAACCCAATGAGCTCTGGAAACACCATATATTTT

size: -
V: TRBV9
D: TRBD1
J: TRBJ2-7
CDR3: CASTTGTGDEQYF
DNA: TGTGCCAGCACCACCGGGACAGGGGACGAGCAGTACTTC

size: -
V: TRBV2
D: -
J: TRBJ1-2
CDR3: CASSAGDGYTF
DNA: TGTGCCAGCAGTGCGGGGGACGGCTACACCTTC

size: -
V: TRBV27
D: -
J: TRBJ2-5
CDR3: CASSPLRTDRQETQYF
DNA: TGTGCCAGCAGTCCGCTCCGGACAGATCGACAAGAGACCCAGTACTTC

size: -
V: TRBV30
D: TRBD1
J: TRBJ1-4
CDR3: CAGQSGGENEKLFF
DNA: TGTGCCGGCCAGTCAGGGGGGGAGAATGAAAAACTGTTTTTT

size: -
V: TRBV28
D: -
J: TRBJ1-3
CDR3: CASRAPRGNAGNTIYF
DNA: TGTGCCAGCAGGGCCCCGAGGGGAAATGCGGGAAACACCATATATTTT

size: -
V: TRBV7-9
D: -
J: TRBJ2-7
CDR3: CASSLEGGSSESYEQYF
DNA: TGTGCCAGCAGCTTAGAGGGGGGGTCTAGCGAATCCTACGAGCAGTACTTC

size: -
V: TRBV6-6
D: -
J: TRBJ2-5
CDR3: CASSYSGPSGTQYF
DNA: TGTGCCAGCAGTTACTCGGGGCCCTCTGGGACCCAGTACTTC

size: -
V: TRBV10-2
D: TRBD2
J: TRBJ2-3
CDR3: CASSDLSGRAYTQYF
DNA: TGCGCCAGCAGTGACCTTAGCGGGAGGGCGTATACGCAGTATTTT

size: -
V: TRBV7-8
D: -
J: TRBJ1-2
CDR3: CASSLGQQYTF
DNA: TGTGCCAGCAGCTTAGGACAGCAGTACACCTTC

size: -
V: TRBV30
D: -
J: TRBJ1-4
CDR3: CAWSGGGGGEKLFF
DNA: TGTGCCTGGAGTGGTGGTGGGGGCGGTGAAAAACTGTTTTTT

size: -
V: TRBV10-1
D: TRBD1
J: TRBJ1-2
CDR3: CASSARQGGYGYTF
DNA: TGCGCCAGCAGTGCCCGACAGGGGGGCTATGGCTACACCTTC

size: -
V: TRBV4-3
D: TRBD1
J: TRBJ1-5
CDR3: CASSHGTVNQPQHF
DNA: TGCGCCAGCAGCCATGGGACAGTCAATCAGCCCCAGCATTTT

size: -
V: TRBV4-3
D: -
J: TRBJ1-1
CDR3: CASSQDSGTEAFF
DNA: TGCGCCAGCAGCCAAGATTCAGGCACTGAAGCTTTCTTT

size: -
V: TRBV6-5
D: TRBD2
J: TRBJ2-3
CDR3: CASSYSRGGADTQYF
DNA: TGTGCCAGCAGTTACTCGCGGGGAGGGGCAGATACGCAGTATTTT